A single sample is the source of the 32 T cell receptor beta chains below, sequenced in a study of blood T cell repertoires in COVID-19. Some clones are missing from TCRdb's copy, which holds only in-frame ones; the method was immunoSEQ multiplex PCR. This table holds roughly 200,000 clones, less than 90% found once. Sequenced material: peripheral blood. The receptors originated from an elderly woman with COVID-19, enrolled during active disease.

This clone appeared a few times. The rearrangement joins TRBV6-2 or TRBV6-3 to TRBJ1-2; D perhaps matches TRBD1 (5 bases). Germline V gives CDR1 MNHEY, CDR2 SVGEGT. This CDR3 is 13 amino acids long. The ends were cut back, 2 bases at V and 3 bases at J, with 7 bases in the middle. The CDR3: CASSYGQYYGYTF. CDR3 coding DNA: TGTGCCAGCAGTTACGGACAATACTATGGCTACACCTTC.

The CDR3 nucleotides are TGCAGCGTTGAAGGGTCAGGGCGTGAGACCCAGTACTTC. Translated, it gives CSVEGSGRETQYF. The V gene is TRBV29-1, the J gene TRBJ2-5; TRBD1 is a possible D gene (5 bases). This CDR3 has 13 amino acids. Trimming removed 1 base at V and 5 bases at J, with 11 bases between. CDR1 is SQVTM, CDR2 ANQGSEA, per germline.

This chain joins TRBV7-2 and TRBJ1-6; a weak D match, TRBD1 (5 bases). This CDR3 is 17 amino acids long. V dropped 6 bases and J dropped 7 bases, with 22 bases sitting between them. Germline V gives CDR1 SGHTA, CDR2 FQGNSA. CDR3 residues: CASSFHPDSERNSPLHF. The CDR3 DNA reads as TGTGCCAGCAGTTTTCACCCTGACAGCGAGCGAAATTCACCCCTCCACTTT. Full variable domain (missing parts from reference TRBV7-2 and TRBJ1-6): GAGVSQSPSNKVTEKGKDVELRCDPISGHTALYWYRQSLGQGLEFLIYFQGNSAPDKSGLPSDRFSAERTGGSVSTLTIQRTQQEDSAVYLCASSFHPDSERNSPLHFGNGTRLTVT.

The rearrangement uses TRBV19 and TRBJ2-5, with 7 bases identical to TRBD1. Trimming cost V 5 bases and J 0 bases; bases outside gene matches: 6. Germline loops: CDR1 LNHDA, CDR2 SQIVND (reference sequence). The CDR3 extends over 15 amino acids. CDR3 sequence: CASSSGDRDQETQYF. The CDR3, as DNA: TGTGCCAGTAGTTCCGGAGACAGGGACCAAGAGACCCAGTACTTC.

The V and J genes are TRBV3-1 (or the pseudogene TRBV3-2) and TRBJ2-3, with unresolved D. The germline V gene has CDR1 LGHDT and CDR2 YNNKEL (reference sequence). The CDR3 is 11 residues long. With 4 bases removed from V and 6 bases from J, the gap between germline ends came to 5 bases. The CDR3 is CASSLRDTQYF. CDR3 nucleotide sequence: TGTGCCAGCAGCCTACGGGATACGCAGTATTTT.

V and J are TRBV10-3 and TRBJ1-3; 9 positions agree with TRBD1. After removal of 3 bases from V and 0 bases from J, the junction contained 3 bases not matched to a gene. The CDR3 sequence is 16 residues long. CDR1 and CDR2 from the germline V gene are ENHRY and SYGVKD. The chain's CDR3 is CAISEGQGSSGNTIYF. CDR3 DNA sequence: TGTGCCATCAGTGAAGGACAGGGGTCCTCTGGAAACACCATATATTTT.

The chain is built from TRBV18 and TRBJ2-2, with D maybe TRBD1 (5 bases). The CDR3 is made up of 19 amino acids. V lost 1 base, J lost 5 bases, and 23 bases lay in between. Germline values: CDR1 KGHSH, CDR2 LQKENI. The CDR3 sequence: CASSPRSTVILTSTGELFF. The CDR3 nucleotides read TGTGCCAGCTCACCACGGTCGACAGTCATTCTAACCTCTACCGGGGAGCTGTTTTTT.

The V call is TRBV5-8, the J call TRBJ1-1; D not resolved. The CDR3 loop spans 12 amino acids. V gave up 0 bases and J gave up 10 bases, with 10 bases separating them. Germline CDR1 and CDR2: SGHTS and YDEGEE. CDR3 region: CASSLAGAVAFF. The CDR3, as DNA: TGTGCCAGCAGCTTGGCCGGCGCGGTAGCTTTCTTT.

The chain employs TRBV11-2 and TRBJ2-5; D possibly corresponds to TRBD2 (5 bases). Trimming stripped 5 bases from V and 5 bases from J, with 12 bases between. The CDR3 has 13 amino acids. CDR1 and CDR2 from the germline V gene are SGHAT and FQNNGV. The CDR3, as DNA: TGTGCCAGCAGCCGGGGAGTGGTCGAGACCCAGTACTTC. Amino acid sequence: CASSRGVVETQYF.

This clone is a singleton in its sample. The gene calls are TRBV7-2 and TRBJ2-3; D is perhaps TRBD2 (7 bases). This CDR3 has 15 amino acids. CDR1 is SGHTA, CDR2 FQGNSA, per germline. The ends were cut back, 5 bases at V and 2 bases at J, with 14 bases in the middle. The CDR3 bases are TGTGCCAGCAGCCTAGTGGCGGGGGCCACAGATACGCAGTATTTT. It encodes CASSLVAGATDTQYF.

A few counts support this clone. This chain uses TRBV4-2 with TRBJ1-1; 9 nucleotides agree with TRBD1. CDR1 is LGHNA, CDR2 YNFKEQ, per germline. Germline trimming cut 3 bases from V and 7 bases from J; bases unmatched to any gene: 6. This CDR3 comprises 14 residues. CDR3 region: CASSQGQGLGEAFF. The CDR3 DNA reads TGTGCCAGCAGCCAGGGACAGGGCTTGGGTGAAGCTTTCTTT.

DNA of the CDR3: TGTGCCAGCTCACCACTGACAGGGGGTATGAACACCGGGGAGCTGTTTTTT. Translation gives CASSPLTGGMNTGELFF. The gene calls are TRBV18 and TRBJ2-2; the match to TRBD1 covers 9 bases. Per germline, CDR1 KGHSH and CDR2 LQKENI. With V trimmed by 1 base and J by 1 base, 4 bases remained unmatched. The CDR3 extends over 17 amino acids.

This clone showed up just once. The chain uses TRBV7-2 and TRBJ2-7; 9 bases line up with TRBD1. The trim removed 4 bases at V and 6 bases at J, leaving 4 bases unmatched. Germline V lookup: CDR1 SGHTA, CDR2 FQGNSA. The CDR3 length is 13 residues. In nucleotides, the CDR3 is TGTGCCAGCAGCTACACAGGGGGCGGCGAGCAGTACGTC. Translating gives CASSYTGGGEQYV.

This chain uses TRBV11-3 with TRBJ2-3; TRBD2 is a possible D gene (6 bases). Germline-derived CDR1 and CDR2 are SGHNT and YENEEA. The CDR3 consists of 16 residues. V shed 5 bases and J shed 1 base, with 16 bases lying between them. The CDR3 DNA reads TGTGCCAGCAGCCCCGGAGGGCAGGGCCGCACAGATACGCAGTATTTT. This sequence encodes CASSPGGQGRTDTQYF.

The rearrangement links TRBV7-2 to TRBJ1-2; the D gene is possibly TRBD1 (6 bases). The CDR3 contains 12 residues. Germline V CDR1 and CDR2: SGHTA, FQGNSA. V was pared by 5 bases and J by 9 bases, with 13 bases between. The CDR3, as DNA: TGTGCCAGCAGCCTGGACAGCAGGCGCTACACCTTC. It specifies CASSLDSRRYTF.

V gene TRBV5-1 combines with J gene TRBJ2-1, with a tentative D call TRBD1 (5 bases). This CDR3 region has 16 residues. The V gene lost 5 bases and the J gene lost 2 bases, with 17 bases spanning the gap. Germline CDR1 SGHRS, CDR2 YFSETQ. The CDR3 region is CASSHQGSGTYNEQFF. In nucleotides, the CDR3 is TGCGCCAGCAGTCATCAGGGTTCAGGCACCTACAATGAGCAGTTCTTC.

The V gene is TRBV15, the J gene TRBJ2-2; TRBD1 might be the D (5 bases). The germline V and J ends were trimmed by 0 bases and 5 bases, with 13 bases remaining between them. The germline V gene encodes CDR1 LNHNV and CDR2 YYDKDF (reference sequence). The CDR3 totals 16 residues. The CDR3: CATSRDRQIGTGELFF. CDR3 DNA sequence: TGTGCCACCAGCAGAGACAGACAGATCGGAACCGGGGAGCTGTTTTTT.

The chain has TRBV19 and TRBJ1-6; perhaps TRBD1 as D (5 bases). There are 14 residues in the CDR3. Germline V gene data show CDR1 as LNHDA and CDR2 as SQIVND (reference sequence). With 8 bases removed from V and 7 bases from J, the gap between germline ends came to 15 bases. The DNA for the CDR3 is TGTGCCAGTCGCACCGGGACTTACAATTCACCCCTCCACTTT. This translates into CASRTGTYNSPLHF.

The rearrangement links TRBV9 to TRBJ2-1, with TRBD2 identical over 11 bases. Germline V CDR1 and CDR2: SGDLS, YYNGEE. J was trimmed by 3 bases and V by 4 bases; bases with no gene match: 3. This CDR3 is 15 amino acids long. This CDR3 reads CASSKTSGDYNEQFF. CDR3 DNA: TGTGCCAGCAGCAAGACTAGCGGGGACTACAATGAGCAGTTCTTC.

The CDR3 spells CASSGPGTSGVHEQFF. As DNA, the CDR3 is TGTGCCAGCAGTGGTCCCGGGACTAGCGGGGTCCATGAGCAGTTCTTC. V is TRBV6-2 or TRBV6-3 and J is TRBJ2-1; 13 positions agree with TRBD2. This CDR3 spans 16 amino acids. The germline V gene encodes CDR1 MNHEY and CDR2 SVGEGT. V lost 5 bases and J lost 8; bases outside the gene matches: 9.

J is TRBJ1-1 and V is TRBV28, with D possibly matching TRBD1 (5 bases). The CDR3 spans 12 residues. V was trimmed by 3 bases and J by 9 bases, leaving 11 bases between them. Looked up from germline, CDR1 is MDHEN and CDR2 is SYDVKM. Here the CDR3 reads CASSFPGAKAFF. CDR3 nucleotides: TGTGCCAGCAGTTTTCCTGGGGCTAAAGCTTTCTTT.

The chain carries TRBV5-1 and TRBJ2-3; D possibly corresponds to TRBD2 (6 bases). The V end was cut by 4 bases, the J end by 2 bases, with 14 bases between. The CDR3 extends over 15 amino acids. The germline V gene encodes CDR1 SGHRS and CDR2 YFSETQ. The CDR3: CASSRRDSSTDTQYF. CDR3 nucleotides: TGCGCCAGCAGCCGCCGGGACTCATCCACAGATACGCAGTATTTT.

The rearrangement joins TRBV27 to TRBJ1-4, with D perhaps matching TRBD1 (5 bases). Germline V gene sequence: CDR1 MNHEY, CDR2 SMNVEV (reference sequence). Trimming took off 1 base at V and 0 bases at J, with 12 bases between the two ends. This CDR3 is built from 17 residues. As DNA, the CDR3 is TGTGCCAGCAGTTTATTCGGGGGGACTGCAACTAATGAAAAACTGTTTTTT. Its protein product is CASSLFGGTATNEKLFF.

The table lists this clone with a count of one. This chain connects TRBV5-1 to TRBJ1-4; 8 bases fit TRBD1. V gave up 4 bases and J gave up 8 bases; unmatched junction bases: 10. The germline gives CDR1 SGHRS, CDR2 YFSETQ. The length of the CDR3 is 15 residues. The CDR3 DNA is TGCGCCAGCAGCGGGAGGACAGGGCGCGGGGAAAAACTGTTTTTT. This codes for CASSGRTGRGEKLFF. The full variable domain, in which reference TRBV5-1 and TRBJ1-4 provide the parts outside the CDR3, is KAGVTQTPRYLIKTRGQQVTLSCSPISGHRSVSWYQQTPGQGLQFLFEYFSETQRNKGNFPGRFSGRQFSNSRSEMNVSTLELGDSALYLCASSGRTGRGEKLFFGSGTQLSVL.

V and J are TRBV18 and TRBJ1-1; 7 bases line up with TRBD1. Looked up from germline, CDR1 is KGHSH and CDR2 is LQKENI. V was pared by 2 bases and J by 4 bases, with 4 bases of the junction left unmatched. The CDR3 is 14 residues long. The CDR3, as DNA: TGTGCCAGCTCACCAATTCAGGGGGGCACTGAAGCTTTCTTT. This sequence encodes CASSPIQGGTEAFF. Full variable domain (outside the CDR3, taken from reference TRBV18 and TRBJ1-1): NAGVMQNPRHLVRRRGQEARLRCSPMKGHSHVYWYRQLPEEGLKFMVYLQKENIIDESGMPKERFSAEFPKEGPSILRIQQVVRGDSAAYFCASSPIQGGTEAFFGQGTRLTVV.

The genes are TRBV27 and TRBJ1-5; a weak D match, TRBD1 (5 bases). The germline CDR1 and CDR2 sequences are MNHEY and SMNVEV (reference sequence). The CDR3 extends over 13 amino acids. Trimming cost V 5 bases and J 3 bases, with 8 bases left between them. CDR3 sequence: CASSTGFNQPQHF. Written as DNA, the CDR3 is TGTGCCAGCAGTACAGGATTCAATCAGCCCCAGCATTTT.

The gene calls are TRBV28 and TRBJ1-2, with D maybe TRBD1 (6 bases). Germline V gives CDR1 MDHEN, CDR2 SYDVKM. The CDR3 totals 14 residues. V was clipped by 5 bases and J by 0 bases, with 10 bases between them. This CDR3 is CASSRQVSNYGYTF. The CDR3 DNA reads TGTGCCAGCAGTCGACAGGTTTCTAACTATGGCTACACCTTC.

The chain is built from TRBV6-5 and TRBJ2-1; 7 bases fit TRBD1. Germline lookup yields CDR1 MNHEY and CDR2 SVGAGI. The CDR3 totals 15 residues. The ends lost 6 bases at V and 0 bases at J; junction bases unmatched: 5. This chain's CDR3 is CASRPTGSSYNEQFF. The DNA for the CDR3 is TGTGCCAGCAGACCGACAGGGAGCTCCTACAATGAGCAGTTCTTC.

Regarding this clone: At the DNA level, this CDR3 is encoded by other sequences in the same sample as well. The V gene is TRBV7-9, the J gene TRBJ2-1, with 12 bases identical to TRBD2. Unmatched junction bases numbered 1, after V lost 2 bases and J lost 2 bases. Germline V gene data show CDR1 as SEHNR and CDR2 as FQNEAQ (reference sequence). The CDR3 length is 16 residues. This CDR3 reads CASSLSSGGAYNEQFF. As DNA, the CDR3 is TGTGCCAGCAGCTTATCTAGCGGGGGGGCCTACAATGAGCAGTTCTTC. Complete variable domain (other parts from reference TRBV7-9 and TRBJ2-1): DTGVSQNPRHKITKRGQNVTFRCDPISEHNRLYWYRQTLGQGPEFLTYFQNEAQLEKSRLLSDRFSAERPKGSFSTLEIQRTEQGDSAMYLCASSLSSGGAYNEQFFGPGTRLTVL.

V gene TRBV18 combines with J gene TRBJ2-1, with 14 nucleotides matching TRBD2. Germline values: CDR1 KGHSH, CDR2 LQKENI. V was pared by 6 bases and J by 6 bases, with 4 bases of the junction left unmatched. This CDR3 region has 15 residues. The CDR3 region has the DNA TGTGCCAGCTCCCAGACTAGCGGGGGGGGCAATGAGCAGTTCTTC. Translating gives CASSQTSGGGNEQFF. Full variable domain (rest looked up from reference TRBV18 and TRBJ2-1): NAGVMQNPRHLVRRRGQEARLRCSPMKGHSHVYWYRQLPEEGLKFMVYLQKENIIDESGMPKERFSAEFPKEGPSILRIQQVVRGDSAAYFCASSQTSGGGNEQFFGPGTRLTVL.

V and J are TRBV7-9 and TRBJ1-2; no clear D. Deletions cut 4 bases from V and 5 bases from J, with 11 bases between. Germline V gene lookup returns CDR1 SEHNR and CDR2 FQNEAQ (reference sequence). This CDR3 is 13 amino acids long. The CDR3 loop is CASSSSGFYGYTF. In DNA form, the CDR3 reads TGTGCCAGCAGCTCCTCGGGGTTTTATGGCTACACCTTC.

The rearrangement uses TRBV19 and TRBJ1-2; 9 bases match TRBD1. CDR1 is LNHDA and CDR2 is SQIVND in the germline V gene (reference sequence). Unmatched junction bases numbered 5, after V lost 6 bases and J lost 3 bases. The CDR3 contains 14 residues. CDR3: CASRTGGADYGYTF. In DNA, the CDR3 is TGTGCCAGTAGAACAGGGGGCGCCGACTATGGCTACACCTTC.